This T cell receptor (beta chain) originates from a study of T cells in tuberculosis. Trimming at V came to 3 bases and at J to 3 bases, leaving 4 bases not matched to a gene. This CDR3 contains 14 residues. Germline V lookup: CDR1 KGHSH, CDR2 LQKENI. This clone was detected a few times. The repertoire was sequenced with immunoSEQ multiplex PCR; TCRdb's copy has only in-frame clones and lacks some. The sample comprises 40,000 to 45,000 clones, nearly 95% of which are singletons, and roughly 7% rests with the top ten. This sequence was found in a donor between 10 and 35 years old with latent tuberculosis or without tuberculosis infection. The rearrangement links TRBV18 to TRBJ2-7; 8 nucleotides match TRBD2. Material: PBMCs. The CDR3 spells CASSPSSGLYEQYF. CDR3 nucleotide sequence: TGTGCCAGCTCACCTTCTAGCGGGCTCTACGAGCAGTACTTC.